Shown below are 12 T cell receptor beta chains from a single sample sequenced in a study of shared clonotypes between healthy human individuals. The table came from immunoSEQ multiplex PCR; TCRdb's copy has only in-frame clones and leaves some out. The table includes roughly 1 million clones, roughly 75% detected once. Sample: memory CD4+ T cells sorted from blood. Subset noted: CD45RA-negative fraction. These receptors were taken from a young man in good health.

Note on this clone: The sample contains more than one DNA sequence encoding this CDR3. The V and J genes are TRBV6-1 and TRBJ1-3; D remains unclear. The CDR3 has 13 amino acids. V was pared by 6 bases and J by 0 bases, with 6 bases between. Germline V CDR1 and CDR2: MNHNS, SASEGT. In nucleotides, the CDR3 is TGTGCCAGCAGGCAAAGCTCTGGAAACACCATATATTTT. It codes for CASRQSSGNTIYF.

This chain uses TRBV19 with TRBJ1-6; D gene uncertain. The CDR3 is 15 amino acids. Per the germline V gene, CDR1 is LNHDA and CDR2 is SQIVND (reference sequence). The germline V and J ends were trimmed by 2 bases and 2 bases, with 7 bases remaining between them. Written as DNA, the CDR3 is TGTGCCAGTAGTATACAGAGTACCTATAATTCACCCCTCCACTTT. Amino acids: CASSIQSTYNSPLHF. The full variable domain, completed using reference TRBV19 and TRBJ1-6, is DGGITQSPKYLFRKEGQNVTLSCEQNLNHDAMYWYRQDPGQGLRLIYYSQIVNDFQKGDIAEGYSVSREKKESFPLTVTSAQKNPTAFYLCASSIQSTYNSPLHFGNGTRLTVT.

The gene calls are TRBV19 and TRBJ2-1; TRBD2 matches 10 bases. The germline CDR1 and CDR2 sequences are LNHDA and SQIVND (reference sequence). V shed 7 bases, J shed 8 bases, and the junction held 11 bases outside the gene matches. The length of the CDR3 is 15 residues. Written as DNA, the CDR3 is TGTGCCAGTAACCCGCTAGCGGGAGCAGGCTATGAGCAGTTCTTC. It translates to CASNPLAGAGYEQFF.

A few counts support this clone. This chain joins TRBV29-1 and TRBJ2-3; 10 bases are shared with TRBD2. The V gene end was trimmed by 3 bases and the J gene end by 1 base; junction bases not matched to a gene: 7. CDR1 is SQVTM, CDR2 ANQGSEA, per germline. The CDR3 length is 16 residues. CDR3 amino acids: CSVEVFGTSGTDTQYF. As DNA, the CDR3 is TGCAGCGTTGAGGTGTTTGGGACTAGCGGCACAGATACGCAGTATTTT.

The chain links TRBV6-6 to TRBJ1-3; D is perhaps TRBD1 (5 bases). The CDR3 has 15 amino acids. CDR1 and CDR2 (germline): MNHNY, SVGAGI (reference sequence). V lost 6 bases and J 4 bases, leaving 16 bases between the germline ends. In nucleotides, the CDR3 is TGTGCCAGCAGAACTAATGAGGGGCTAGGAAACACCATATATTTT. Translated: CASRTNEGLGNTIYF.

The V gene is TRBV7-8, the J gene TRBJ2-7; D is undetermined. The germline V gene encodes CDR1 SGHVS and CDR2 FQNEAQ. The CDR3 runs 14 residues. V was clipped by 0 bases and J by 2 bases, with 8 bases between them. The CDR3 DNA reads TGTGCCAGCAGCTTAGCGCCGGGTACCTACGAGCAGTACTTC. This codes for CASSLAPGTYEQYF. The variable domain in full, completed from reference TRBV7-8 and TRBJ2-7, reads GAGVSQSPRYKVAKRGQDVALRCDPISGHVSLFWYQQALGQGPEFLTYFQNEAQLDKSGLPSDRFFAERPEGSVSTLKIQRTQQEDSAVYLCASSLAPGTYEQYFGPGTRLTVT.

The chain uses TRBV5-4 and TRBJ2-2; 9 bases fit TRBD2. The CDR3 runs to 16 residues. Trimming removed 0 bases from V and 6 bases from J; junction bases left unmatched: 6. Germline V gene data show CDR1 as SGHNT and CDR2 as YYREEE (reference sequence). The CDR3 protein is CASSLGGRAGPGELFF. The CDR3, as DNA: TGTGCCAGCAGCTTGGGCGGGAGGGCCGGGCCCGGGGAGCTGTTTTTT.

The table lists this clone with a count of one. J is TRBJ2-7 and V is TRBV5-1, with D possibly being TRBD1 (6 bases). V lost 0 bases, J lost 6 bases, and 16 bases lay in between. Germline-derived CDR1 and CDR2 are SGHRS and YFSETQ. The CDR3 runs 15 residues. The CDR3 bases are TGCGCCAGCAGCTTGGCGACCCTTATGACAGGCGAGCAGTACTTC. Its protein product is CASSLATLMTGEQYF.

The V call is TRBV6-4, the J call TRBJ2-7; TRBD1 agrees at 7 bases. CDR1 is MRHNA and CDR2 is SNTAGT in the germline V gene. The CDR3 covers 14 residues. The V and J ends lost 9 bases and 3 bases, in that order; junction bases with no gene match: 11. The CDR3 reads CARDSTGINYEQYF. Here the CDR3 DNA reads TGTGCCAGGGACTCGACAGGGATTAACTACGAGCAGTACTTC.

The chain employs TRBV6-1 and TRBJ2-2; the match to TRBD2 covers 7 bases. V trimming: 5 bases; J trimming: 5 bases; junction bases outside the gene matches: 8. This CDR3 comprises 15 residues. Germline V gives CDR1 MNHNS, CDR2 SASEGT. Here the CDR3 reads CASSLAGAGTGELFF. The CDR3 DNA reads TGTGCCAGCAGTCTGGCGGGAGCGGGGACCGGGGAGCTGTTTTTT.

The chain has TRBV12-5 and TRBJ2-7; the match to TRBD2 covers 7 bases. Germline V gene sequence: CDR1 LGHNT, CDR2 FRNRAP. The CDR3 extends over 15 amino acids. V shed 6 bases, J shed 8 bases, and the junction held 16 bases outside the gene matches. The CDR3 here is CASGKGAGRVQQQYF. Here the CDR3 DNA reads TGTGCTAGTGGAAAGGGAGCGGGAAGGGTACAGCAGCAGTACTTC.

This rearrangement joins TRBV5-1 to TRBJ2-5; possible D gene TRBD2, 6 bases. The CDR3 consists of 15 residues. The germline CDR1 and CDR2 sequences are SGHRS and YFSETQ. V was trimmed by 0 bases and J by 1 base, leaving 10 bases between them. This CDR3 is CASSLGDLSQETQYF. The CDR3, as DNA: TGCGCCAGCAGCTTGGGGGACTTGTCCCAAGAGACCCAGTACTTC.